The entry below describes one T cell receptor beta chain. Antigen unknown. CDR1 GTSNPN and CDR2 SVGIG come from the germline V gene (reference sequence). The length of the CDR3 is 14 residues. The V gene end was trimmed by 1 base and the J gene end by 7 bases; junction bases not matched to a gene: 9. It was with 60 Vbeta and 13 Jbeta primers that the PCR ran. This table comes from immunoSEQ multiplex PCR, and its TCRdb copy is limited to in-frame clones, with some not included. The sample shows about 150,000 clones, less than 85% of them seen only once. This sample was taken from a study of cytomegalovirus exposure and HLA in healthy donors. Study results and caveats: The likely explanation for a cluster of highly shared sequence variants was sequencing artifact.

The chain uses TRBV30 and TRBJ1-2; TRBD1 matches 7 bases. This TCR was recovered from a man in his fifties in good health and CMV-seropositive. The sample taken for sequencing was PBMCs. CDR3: CAWSDGQVYFGYTF. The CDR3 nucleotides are TGTGCCTGGAGTGACGGACAGGTTTATTTTGGCTACACCTTC.